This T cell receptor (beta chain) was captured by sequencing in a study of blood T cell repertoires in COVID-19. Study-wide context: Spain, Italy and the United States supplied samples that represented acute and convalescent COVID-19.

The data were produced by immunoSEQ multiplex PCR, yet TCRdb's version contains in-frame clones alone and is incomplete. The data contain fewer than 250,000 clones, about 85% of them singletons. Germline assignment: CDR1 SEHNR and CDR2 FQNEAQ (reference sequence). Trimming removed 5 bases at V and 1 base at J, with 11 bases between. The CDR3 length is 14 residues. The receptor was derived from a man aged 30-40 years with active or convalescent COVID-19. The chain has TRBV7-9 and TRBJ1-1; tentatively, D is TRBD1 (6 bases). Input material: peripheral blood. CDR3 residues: CASSPRTANTEAFF. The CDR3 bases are TGTGCCAGCAGCCCCAGGACAGCGAACACTGAAGCTTTCTTT.